Described below is a single TCR beta chain sequence and its context. Its antigen is undetermined. This record comes from a study of cytomegalovirus exposure and HLA in healthy donors. Overall study findings and caveats: Being productive about 87% or about 30% of the time was typical of most TCR beta V segments in an earlier analysis. Presence/absence analyses rested on an assumption that sequencing depth was roughly uniform across donors. Most CMV-associated TCR beta chains were later found to appear HLA-restricted. Rare sequences made up most TCRs, while some public TCRs were found in many donors.

CDR1 is SQVTM, CDR2 ANQGSEA, per germline. Between the trimmed V and J ends, which lost 6 bases and 4 bases, there was a span of 12 bases. This CDR3 is built from 13 residues. The PCR employed 60 Vbeta primers together with 13 Jbeta primers. TCRdb's copy holds only in-frame clones and misses some; the assay was immunoSEQ multiplex PCR. The sample holds some 36,000 clones, roughly three quarters seen once. This receptor was obtained from a man aged 25-45 years in good health and CMV-seronegative. V usage is TRBV29-1 and J usage is TRBJ2-2; D is ambiguous. Input material: PBMCs. CDR3 loop: CSVVDTSTGELFF. The CDR3 DNA reads TGCAGCGTGGTCGATACCAGCACCGGGGAGCTGTTTTTT.